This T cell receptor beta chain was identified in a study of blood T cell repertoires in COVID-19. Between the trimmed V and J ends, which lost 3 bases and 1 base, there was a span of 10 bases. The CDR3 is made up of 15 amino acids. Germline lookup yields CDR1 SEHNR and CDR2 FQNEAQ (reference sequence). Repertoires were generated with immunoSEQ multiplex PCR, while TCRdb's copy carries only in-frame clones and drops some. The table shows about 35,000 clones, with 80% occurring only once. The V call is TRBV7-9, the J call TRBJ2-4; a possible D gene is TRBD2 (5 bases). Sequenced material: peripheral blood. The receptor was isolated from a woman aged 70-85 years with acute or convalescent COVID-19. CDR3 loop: CASSLIGEAKNIQYF. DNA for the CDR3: TGTGCCAGCAGCTTGATTGGGGAGGCCAAAAACATTCAGTACTTC.